The entry below gives a single TCR beta chain sequence along with its context. The sample belongs to a study of blood T cell repertoires in COVID-19. Study details: The samples span acute and convalescent COVID-19 from the United States, Italy and Spain.

The V gene's germline CDR1 is LGHDT and CDR2 YNNKEL (reference sequence). The CDR3 is 16 residues long. V gave up 4 bases and J gave up 5 bases; unmatched junction bases: 8. The table came from immunoSEQ multiplex PCR; TCRdb's copy has only in-frame clones and leaves some out. Of some 130,000 clones listed, 88% are singletons. The chain employs TRBV3-1 (or the pseudogene TRBV3-2) and TRBJ1-4; TRBD1 aligns across 9 bases. The clonotype comes from a man in his fifties with acute or convalescent COVID-19. Sequenced material: peripheral blood. CDR3 bases: TGTGCCAGCAGCCTAAACCTCGGGACAGGGAATGAAAAACTGTTTTTT. Protein sequence: CASSLNLGTGNEKLFF.